These 27 T cell receptor beta chains share one sample of origin, sequenced in a study of response to subunit inactivated influenza vaccine. TCRdb reprocessed the RT-PCR reads with MiXCR, giving one entry per CDR3 protein. The table includes around 500,000 distinct CDR3 sequences, 10% to 11% detected once. The sample consisted of PBMCs from blood, taken 45 days after vaccination. These receptors were taken from a man aged 45-65 years who received an inactivated influenza vaccine.

There are a few counts of this clonotype. The chain uses TRBV20-1 and TRBJ2-5; the D is unclear. Germline lookup yields CDR1 DFQATT and CDR2 SNEGSKA (reference sequence). The CDR3 spans 13 residues. The germline V and J ends were trimmed by 2 bases and 2 bases, with 9 bases remaining between them. CDR3 residues: CSARPSFQETQYF. CDR3 nucleotide sequence: TGCAGTGCTAGACCCTCTTTTCAAGAGACCCAGTACTTC.

The sample holds a few counts of this clonotype. The chain employs TRBV5-1 and TRBJ2-5, with 9 bases fitting TRBD2. With V trimmed by 5 bases and J by 3 bases, 5 bases remained unmatched. CDR3 length: 14 residues. From germline, CDR1 is SGHRS and CDR2 YFSETQ. The CDR3 sequence: CASSLAGEKETQYF. Here the CDR3 DNA reads TGCGCCAGCAGTTTAGCGGGAGAAAAAGAGACCCAGTACTTC.

V and J are TRBV6-2 or TRBV6-3 and TRBJ2-1, with TRBD1 matching 7 bases. This CDR3 region has 16 residues. Trimming removed 2 bases from V and 5 bases from J; junction bases left unmatched: 9. Germline lookup yields CDR1 MNHEY and CDR2 SVGEGT. Written as DNA, the CDR3 is TGTGCCAGCAGTTACGGGAGACAGGGTGTAAACAATGAGCAGTTCTTC. Residues: CASSYGRQGVNNEQFF.

This chain connects TRBV29-1 to TRBJ2-1; D is ambiguous. V shed 4 bases and J shed 1 base, with 11 bases lying between them. The CDR3 sequence is 14 residues long. In germline, CDR1 is SQVTM, CDR2 ANQGSEA. The CDR3 loop reads CSVAGVTSYNEQFF. The CDR3 DNA sequence: TGCAGCGTTGCCGGCGTCACTTCCTACAATGAGCAGTTCTTC.

This clonotype was detected only a few times. The chain recombines TRBV3-1 with TRBJ1-1; D possibly corresponds to TRBD1 (5 bases). The germline CDR1 and CDR2 sequences are LGHDT and YNNKEL (reference sequence). With 0 bases removed from V and 5 bases from J, the gap between germline ends came to 28 bases. This CDR3 is built from 20 residues. DNA of the CDR3: TGTGCCAGCAGCCAAGATGCCCCGGAAGCCCGGGGGACGGCCAGAACTGAAGCTTTCTTT. Amino acids: CASSQDAPEARGTARTEAFF. The entire variable domain, with the rest obtained from reference TRBV3-1 and TRBJ1-1, is as follows: DTAVSQTPKYLVTQMGNDKSIKCEQNLGHDTMYWYKQDSKKFLKIMFSYNNKELIINETVPNRFSPKSPDKAHLNLHINSLELGDSAVYFCASSQDAPEARGTARTEAFFGQGTRLTVV.

The V and J genes are TRBV6-2 or TRBV6-3 and TRBJ2-7; D is unresolved. This CDR3 is built from 14 residues. The germline CDR1 and CDR2 sequences are MNHEY and SVGEGT. V lost 3 bases to trimming and J lost 3 bases, with 12 bases between them. As DNA, the CDR3 is TGTGCCAGCAGTTATAGAGAGGACGGCTACGAGCAGTACTTC. Its protein is CASSYREDGYEQYF.

The V and J genes are TRBV6-1 and TRBJ2-2; no clear D. V dropped 5 bases and J dropped 1 base, with 11 bases sitting between them. The germline V gene encodes CDR1 MNHNS and CDR2 SASEGT. The length of the CDR3 is 15 residues. The CDR3: CASSQSDGNTGELFF. The CDR3 DNA reads TGTGCCAGCAGTCAATCGGACGGGAACACCGGGGAGCTGTTTTTT.

This clonotype was observed at least ten times. This chain joins TRBV29-1 and TRBJ2-5, with D possibly matching TRBD2 (5 bases). The germline gives CDR1 SQVTM, CDR2 ANQGSEA. Trimming stripped 4 bases from V and 4 bases from J, with 16 bases between. The CDR3 runs to 14 residues. This chain's CDR3 is CSVVFVDYPETQYF. Written as DNA, the CDR3 is TGCAGCGTTGTTTTTGTAGACTATCCAGAGACCCAGTACTTC.

The chain recombines TRBV7-2 with TRBJ1-4; D is unresolved. The V and J ends lost 5 bases and 7 bases respectively, with 11 bases between them. From germline, CDR1 is SGHTA and CDR2 FQGNSA. The CDR3 runs to 13 residues. The CDR3 here is CASSPPSVEKLFF. CDR3 coding DNA: TGTGCCAGCAGCCCCCCCAGCGTTGAAAAACTGTTTTTT.

This sequence joins TRBV5-1 and TRBJ2-7, with 10 bases fitting TRBD1. This CDR3 has 16 amino acids. CDR1 and CDR2 (germline): SGHRS, YFSETQ. Trimming at V came to 4 bases and at J to 2 bases, leaving 9 bases not matched to a gene. For the CDR3, the DNA is TGCGCCAGCAGCGCCGGGACAGGGGTAGGGACCTACGAGCAGTACTTC. Translation: CASSAGTGVGTYEQYF.

This clonotype came up a few times. The chain combines TRBV19 with TRBJ1-6, with D perhaps TRBD1 (6 bases). The ends were cut back, 7 bases at V and 7 bases at J, with 8 bases in the middle. The CDR3 spans 12 residues. Germline loops: CDR1 LNHDA, CDR2 SQIVND (reference sequence). The CDR3 loop reads CASTGANSPLHF. The CDR3 nucleotides read TGTGCCAGTACAGGGGCCAATTCACCCCTCCACTTT.

This rearrangement joins TRBV7-2 to TRBJ2-3; a weak D match, TRBD1 (6 bases). The V gene's germline CDR1 is SGHTA and CDR2 FQGNSA. Trimming removed 5 bases at V and 7 bases at J, with 25 bases between. CDR3 length equals 17 residues. The CDR3 loop is CASSLRPGTSTEYTQYF. The DNA of the CDR3 is TGTGCCAGCAGCCTAAGACCCGGGACATCAACAGAGTATACGCAGTATTTT.

This clonotype showed up just a few times. The rearrangement uses TRBV15 and TRBJ2-7; D ambiguous. Trimming pared 0 bases from V and 6 bases from J, leaving 9 bases between. The CDR3 totals 13 residues. Germline values: CDR1 LNHNV, CDR2 YYDKDF (reference sequence). The CDR3 sequence: CATSRDRWGEQYF. The CDR3 DNA follows: TGTGCCACCAGCAGAGATCGGTGGGGCGAGCAGTACTTC. Using reference TRBV15 and TRBJ2-7 for the parts outside the CDR3, the full variable domain is DAMVIQNPRYQVTQFGKPVTLSCSQTLNHNVMYWYQQKSSQAPKLLFHYYDKDFNNEADTPDNFQSRRPNTSFCFLDIRSPGLGDTAMYLCATSRDRWGEQYFGPGTRLTVT.

There are a few counts of this clonotype. This chain connects TRBV7-8 to TRBJ1-5, with no clear D. CDR1 is SGHVS, CDR2 FQNEAQ, per germline. The CDR3 has 13 amino acids. The V and J ends lost 0 bases and 5 bases respectively, with 5 bases between them. For the CDR3, the DNA is TGTGCCAGCAGCTTAGCGCAGGATCAGCCCCAGCATTTT. This sequence encodes CASSLAQDQPQHF.

The chain is built from TRBV7-9 and TRBJ2-2, with 9 bases that match TRBD1. In germline, CDR1 is SEHNR, CDR2 FQNEAQ (reference sequence). After removal of 5 bases from V and 7 bases from J, the junction contained 11 bases not matched to a gene. The CDR3 spans 16 residues. CDR3 DNA: TGTGCCAGCAGCCCCCATAGGACAGGGGTCGGCGGGGAGCTGTTTTTT. Encoded protein: CASSPHRTGVGGELFF.

The chain employs TRBV5-6 and TRBJ2-7; D not resolved. Per the germline V gene, CDR1 is SGHDT and CDR2 is YYEEEE. Trimming left V 5 bases short and J 6 bases short, with 12 bases between. CDR3 length: 12 amino acids. This CDR3 reads CASRLGAGEQYF. The CDR3 DNA reads as TGTGCCAGCAGGTTAGGCGCAGGCGAGCAGTACTTC. The whole variable domain, remainder taken from reference TRBV5-6 and TRBJ2-7, is DAGVTQSPTHLIKTRGQQVTLRCSPKSGHDTVSWYQQALGQGPQFIFQYYEEEERQRGNFPDRFSGHQFPNYSSELNVNALLLGDSALYLCASRLGAGEQYFGPGTRLTVT.

This clonotype was counted a few times. The rearrangement links TRBV20-1 to TRBJ2-7; 7 bases are shared with TRBD2. The CDR3 runs 11 residues. The germline V gene has CDR1 DFQATT and CDR2 SNEGSKA (reference sequence). The junction had 7 bases not matched to a gene; V was cut back by 3 bases and J by 11 bases. The CDR3 DNA sequence: TGCAGTGCTAGGGTCGGGGGGAGGAAGTACTTC. Protein product: CSARVGGRKYF.

This clonotype was recorded many times. V is TRBV6-2 or TRBV6-3 and J is TRBJ1-5; possible D gene TRBD1, 5 bases. The CDR3 extends over 13 amino acids. In germline, CDR1 is MNHEY, CDR2 SVGEGT. Trimming cost V 5 bases and J 3 bases, with 8 bases left between them. The CDR3, as DNA: TGTGCCAGCAGTGACAGTTTCAATCAGCCCCAGCATTTT. Residues: CASSDSFNQPQHF.

A few counts support this clonotype. This chain connects TRBV7-2 to TRBJ2-7, with D possibly being TRBD2 (5 bases). CDR1 is SGHTA and CDR2 is FQGNSA in the germline V gene. V was pared by 2 bases and J by 2 bases, with 13 bases between. The CDR3 is 15 amino acids. In DNA form, the CDR3 reads TGTGCCAGCAGCTTAATGGACTTACCTACCTACGAGCAGTACTTC. Residues: CASSLMDLPTYEQYF.

The J gene is TRBJ2-5, the V gene TRBV7-2; D is ambiguous. The CDR3 runs 12 residues. Germline V gives CDR1 SGHTA, CDR2 FQGNSA. Trimming stripped 3 bases from V and 2 bases from J, with 4 bases between. In DNA form, the CDR3 reads TGTGCCAGCAGCTTTTTTCAAGAGACCCAGTACTTC. It translates to CASSFFQETQYF. Full variable domain (outside the CDR3, taken from reference TRBV7-2 and TRBJ2-5): GAGVSQSPSNKVTEKGKDVELRCDPISGHTALYWYRQSLGQGLEFLIYFQGNSAPDKSGLPSDRFSAERTGGSVSTLTIQRTQQEDSAVYLCASSFFQETQYFGPGTRLLVL.

At least ten counts were recorded for this clonotype. The V and J genes are TRBV5-5 and TRBJ2-3; D unresolved. Germline assignment: CDR1 SGHKS and CDR2 YYEKEE (reference sequence). V shed 1 base and J shed 1 base, with 10 bases lying between them. The CDR3 is made up of 15 amino acids. CDR3 loop: CASSLSLARTDTQYF. The DNA of the CDR3 is TGTGCCAGCAGCTTGAGTCTGGCCCGCACAGATACGCAGTATTTT. The full variable domain, rest sourced from reference TRBV5-5 and TRBJ2-3, is DAGVTQSPTHLIKTRGQQVTLRCSPISGHKSVSWYQQVLGQGPQFIFQYYEKEERGRGNFPDRFSARQFPNYSSELNVNALLLGDSALYLCASSLSLARTDTQYFGPGTRLTVL.

As regards this clonotype: A clone one base away is much larger, so this may be a read error. Because it lacks the conserved phenylalanine or tryptophan at the end, this CDR3 is likely a read error. The gene calls are TRBV20-1 and TRBJ1-1, with a possible D match to TRBD1 (6 bases). V was shortened by 2 bases and J by 1 base, with 14 bases between the two germline ends. Germline V CDR1 and CDR2: DFQATT, SNEGSKA (reference sequence). The CDR3 loop spans 15 amino acids. The CDR3: CSARYTGTPNTEAFL. Written as DNA, the CDR3 is TGCAGTGCTAGATATACGGGGACACCGAACACTGAAGCTTTCTTA.

This clonotype was recorded a few times. The rearrangement uses TRBV7-9 and TRBJ2-3; 13 bases are a match to TRBD2. J was trimmed by 4 bases and V by 6 bases; bases with no gene match: 4. Germline CDR1 is SEHNR and CDR2 is FQNEAQ (reference sequence). The CDR3 is made up of 15 amino acids. CDR3 sequence: CASSRLAGGADTQYF. Written as DNA, the CDR3 is TGTGCCAGCAGTCGACTAGCGGGAGGTGCAGATACGCAGTATTTT.

This clonotype occurred many times. The CDR3 loop reads CSATSKAGRAYNEQFF. The CDR3 coding sequence is TGCAGTGCCACGTCGAAAGCCGGGAGGGCCTACAATGAGCAGTTCTTC. The V and J genes are TRBV20-1 and TRBJ2-1, with TRBD2 identical over 8 bases. Germline V lookup: CDR1 DFQATT, CDR2 SNEGSKA (reference sequence). The CDR3 runs to 16 residues. V lost 6 bases to trimming and J lost 2 bases; unmatched junction nucleotides: 12.

V and J are TRBV28 and TRBJ1-5, with 10 bases lining up with TRBD1. The CDR3 extends over 16 amino acids. Trimming cost V 5 bases and J 3 bases; bases outside gene matches: 7. CDR1 and CDR2 from the germline V gene are MDHEN and SYDVKM. CDR3 sequence (DNA): TGTGCCAGCAGTCCCTTGGGACAGGGGAACAATCAGCCCCAGCATTTT. Translation gives CASSPLGQGNNQPQHF. Full variable domain (outside the CDR3, taken from reference TRBV28 and TRBJ1-5): DVKVTQSSRYLVKRTGEKVFLECVQDMDHENMFWYRQDPGLGLRLIYFSYDVKMKEKGDIPEGYSVSREKKERFSLILESASTNQTSMYLCASSPLGQGNNQPQHFGDGTRLSIL.

This clonotype was picked up a small number of times. V is TRBV4-2 and J is TRBJ2-5, with D perhaps matching TRBD1 (5 bases). The CDR3 is 15 residues long. V gave up 6 bases and J gave up 3 bases, with 17 bases separating them. In germline, CDR1 is LGHNA, CDR2 YNFKEQ. CDR3: CASRPWQGSEETQYF. CDR3 DNA: TGTGCCAGCAGACCCTGGCAGGGTTCAGAAGAGACCCAGTACTTC.

This clonotype has more than one count but fewer than ten. The chain recombines TRBV12-3 or TRBV12-4 with TRBJ1-2; no clear D gene. V was shortened by 1 base and J by 3 bases, with 12 bases between the two germline ends. The CDR3 runs 15 residues. CDR3 region: CASSLGVRTHYGYTF. In DNA form, the CDR3 reads TGTGCCAGCAGTTTAGGGGTACGGACTCACTATGGCTACACCTTC.